Listed below are T cell receptor beta chains from one sample, sequenced in a study of blood T cell repertoires in COVID-19. Profiling relied on immunoSEQ multiplex PCR, and the TCRdb table lists in-frame clones only, not all of them. The sample lists roughly 500,000 clones; 89% were seen once. The source material was peripheral blood. These receptors were collected from a man younger than 30 with COVID-19, enrolled during active disease. The CDR3 runs from the conserved cysteine through the conserved F or W. Each record gives: D gene, V gene, J gene, clone size, CDR3 DNA, CDR3 protein. D genes are given only for firm matches. Clone size is shown for a subset of rows, as once, few, many or a class of expanded clone.

>TRBD2|TRBV19|TRBJ2-1|NA
TGTGCCAGTAGCGCTAGCGGGAGTTCCTACAATGAGCAGTTCTTC
CASSASGSSYNEQFF
>TRBD1|TRBV29-1|TRBJ2-1|NA
TGCAGCGTTGAAGGTCCCCCGGGACAGCCCTCTGATGAGCAGTTCTTC
CSVEGPPGQPSDEQFF
>TRBD2|TRBV20-1|TRBJ2-1|once
TGCAGTGCTAGTTATAGGACTAGCGGCGATGAGCAGTTCTTC
CSASYRTSGDEQFF
>NA|TRBV6-6|TRBJ2-7|NA
TGTGCCAGCAGCCGAGGGCCCTACGAGCAGTACTTC
CASSRGPYEQYF
>TRBD2|TRBV11-2|TRBJ2-7|NA
TGTGCCAGCAGCTGGGGACTAGCGGGAGGTCTTTACGAGCAGTACTTC
CASSWGLAGGLYEQYF
>TRBD2|TRBV3-1/TRBV3-2|TRBJ2-1|NA
TGTGCCAGCAGCCATCCCCGGACTAGCCTTTCCAATGAGCAGTTCTTC
CASSHPRTSLSNEQFF
>TRBD1|TRBV13|TRBJ1-6|NA
TGTGCCAGCAGCTTCAACCGGGACAGGGTTCATTCACCCCTCCACTTT
CASSFNRDRVHSPLHF
>TRBD1|TRBV2|TRBJ1-2|NA
TGTGCCAGCAGAGAGGACAGGCAGAATGGCTACACCTTC
CASREDRQNGYTF
>TRBD2|TRBV24-1|TRBJ2-5|NA
TGTGCCACCAGTGGGGCGAGCGGGAGCCGCGAATCCGAAGAGACCCAGTACTTC
CATSGASGSRESEETQYF
>TRBD1|TRBV2|TRBJ2-3|NA
TGTGCCAGCGGACAGGCCGCGACAGATACGCAGTATTTT
CASGQAATDTQYF
>TRBD1|TRBV6-5|TRBJ2-2|NA
TGTGCCAGTTGTGGACAGGGTGAGAACACCGGGGAGCTGTTTTTT
CASCGQGENTGELFF
>TRBD1|TRBV25-1|TRBJ1-6|NA
TGTGCCAGCAGCTCAACCGGGACAGGGAGGAATTCACCCCTCCACTTT
CASSSTGTGRNSPLHF
>NA|TRBV19|TRBJ1-3|NA
TGTGCCAGTGGACCTAGCTACCGTGGCAACACCATATATTTT
CASGPSYRGNTIYF
>TRBD1|TRBV6-2/TRBV6-3|TRBJ2-1|NA
TGTGCCAGCAGTTCCGGGACAGGCATTATCGAGAGCTCCTACAATGAGCAGTTCTTC
CASSSGTGIIESSYNEQFF
>NA|TRBV30|TRBJ2-7|NA
TGTGCCTGGAGTGTGATGGACTATGCCTACGAGCAGTACTTC
CAWSVMDYAYEQYF
>TRBD2|TRBV10-2|TRBJ2-2|NA
TGCGCCAGCACCATAAGCGGGGGGCCGAACACCGGGGAGCTGTTTTTT
CASTISGGPNTGELFF